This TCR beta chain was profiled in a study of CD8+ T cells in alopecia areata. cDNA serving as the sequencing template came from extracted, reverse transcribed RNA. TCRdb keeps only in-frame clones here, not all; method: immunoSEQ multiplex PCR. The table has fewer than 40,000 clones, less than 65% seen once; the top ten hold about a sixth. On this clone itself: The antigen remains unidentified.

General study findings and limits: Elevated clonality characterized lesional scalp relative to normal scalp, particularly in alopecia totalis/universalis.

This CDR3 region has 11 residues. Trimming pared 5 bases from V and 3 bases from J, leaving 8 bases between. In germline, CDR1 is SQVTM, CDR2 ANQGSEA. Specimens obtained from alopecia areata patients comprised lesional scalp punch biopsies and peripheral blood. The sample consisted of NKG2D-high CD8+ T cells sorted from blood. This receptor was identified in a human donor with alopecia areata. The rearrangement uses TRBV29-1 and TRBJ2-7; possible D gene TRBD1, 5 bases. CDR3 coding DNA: TGCAGCGTTTCACAGGACTACGAGCAGTACTTC. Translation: CSVSQDYEQYF.